Listed here are 26 T cell receptor beta chains from one sample, sequenced in a study of blood T cell repertoires in COVID-19. Clones were sequenced by immunoSEQ multiplex PCR, and TCRdb holds only the in-frame ones, with some missing. The table includes 90,000 to 130,000 clones, approximately 70% detected once. What was sequenced was peripheral blood. These receptors all stem from a woman aged 55-75 years with acute or convalescent COVID-19.

This clone was found once. The chain carries TRBV5-1 and TRBJ2-5, with D maybe TRBD1 (5 bases). The CDR3 spans 14 residues. Germline CDR1 is SGHRS and CDR2 is YFSETQ. Deletions cut 3 bases from V and 1 base from J, with 10 bases between. The CDR3 DNA follows: TGCGCCAGCAGCTCGCGACAGCCCCAAGAGACCCAGTACTTC. Its protein product is CASSSRQPQETQYF.

The genes are TRBV27 and TRBJ1-6, with D tentatively TRBD1 (5 bases). This CDR3 has 15 amino acids. V lost 6 bases to trimming and J lost 15 bases, with 24 bases between them. Germline V lookup: CDR1 MNHEY, CDR2 SMNVEV (reference sequence). The CDR3 loop is CASSQARVGTDDLHF. The CDR3 bases are TGTGCCAGCAGCCAAGCCAGGGTAGGCACCGATGACCTCCACTTT.

This clone was counted only a few times. J is TRBJ1-1 and V is TRBV2; the D is unclear. The CDR3 length is 13 residues. V lost 4 bases and J 3 bases, leaving 9 bases between the germline ends. Germline V CDR1 and CDR2: SNHLY, FYNNEI. The CDR3 DNA reads as TGTGCCAGCAGTGGGAACCAGGACACTGAAGCTTTCTTT. It encodes CASSGNQDTEAFF. Supplemented by reference TRBV2 and TRBJ1-1, the full variable domain reads EPEVTQTPSHQVTQMGQEVILRCVPISNHLYFYWYRQILGQKVEFLVSFYNNEISEKSEIFDDQFSVERPDGSNFTLKIRSTKLEDSAMYFCASSGNQDTEAFFGQGTRLTVV.

The gene calls are TRBV30 and TRBJ1-5; D may be TRBD1 (5 bases). From germline, CDR1 is GTSNPN and CDR2 SVGIG (reference sequence). This CDR3 spans 16 amino acids. V lost 0 bases and J 2 bases, leaving 14 bases between the germline ends. CDR3 sequence reads: CAWSVAGGRGNQPQHF. CDR3 coding DNA: TGTGCCTGGAGTGTCGCGGGGGGACGGGGCAATCAGCCCCAGCATTTT.

This rearrangement joins TRBV27 to TRBJ1-2, with 7 bases aligning to TRBD1. The CDR3 has 15 amino acids. Looked up from germline, CDR1 is MNHEY and CDR2 is SMNVEV (reference sequence). The V and J ends lost 5 bases and 3 bases, in that order; junction bases with no gene match: 9. In DNA, the CDR3 is TGTGCCAGCAGTAAACAGGGGAAACACGACTATGGCTACACCTTC. Protein sequence: CASSKQGKHDYGYTF.

Comments on this clone: This CDR3 is also generated by other DNA sequences in the sample. The chain links TRBV10-3 to TRBJ1-1; tentatively, D is TRBD1 (6 bases). The CDR3 has 13 amino acids. Trimming left V 6 bases short and J 2 bases short, with 10 bases between. Looked up from germline, CDR1 is ENHRY and CDR2 is SYGVKD. Here the CDR3 reads CAISPQGNTEAFF. CDR3 DNA sequence: TGTGCCATCAGCCCACAGGGTAACACTGAAGCTTTCTTT.

This chain uses TRBV12-3 or TRBV12-4 with TRBJ2-7; possibly TRBD1 for D (6 bases). Trimming left V 6 bases short and J 7 bases short, with 16 bases between. The CDR3 runs 13 residues. CDR3 coding DNA: TGTGCCAGCAGCCAAGAAAGGGGGAAAGAGCAGTACTTC. Translation: CASSQERGKEQYF.

This clone is a singleton in its sample. The chain recombines TRBV7-9 with TRBJ1-1; D unresolved. The V and J ends lost 5 bases and 4 bases respectively, with 11 bases between them. Germline V gives CDR1 SEHNR, CDR2 FQNEAQ (reference sequence). The CDR3 consists of 13 residues. CDR3: CASSRERGTEAFF. DNA of the CDR3: TGTGCCAGCAGCCGAGAACGGGGCACTGAAGCTTTCTTT. Filled out from reference TRBV7-9 and TRBJ1-1, the complete variable domain reads DTGVSQNPRHKITKRGQNVTFRCDPISEHNRLYWYRQTLGQGPEFLTYFQNEAQLEKSRLLSDRFSAERPKGSFSTLEIQRTEQGDSAMYLCASSRERGTEAFFGQGTRLTVV.

The chain has TRBV18 and TRBJ2-1, with 9 bases identical to TRBD1. From germline, CDR1 is KGHSH and CDR2 LQKENI. V shed 3 bases and J 8 bases; nucleotides not matched to a gene: 8. The CDR3 loop spans 15 amino acids. Here the CDR3 reads CASSPRDRAFYEQFF. The CDR3 DNA follows: TGTGCCAGCTCACCGCGGGACAGGGCATTCTATGAGCAGTTCTTC.

CDR3 residues: CASRQPRDWAFF. CDR3 bases: TGTGCCAGCAGACAACCCCGGGACTGGGCGTTCTTC. The chain employs TRBV27 and TRBJ2-1, with TRBD2 as a possible D gene (6 bases). With 6 bases removed from V and 15 bases from J, the gap between germline ends came to 18 bases. The CDR3 runs to 12 residues. Germline CDR1 reads MNHEY; CDR2 reads SMNVEV (reference sequence).

This clone was found once. The V and J genes are TRBV28 and TRBJ2-7; the D gene is possibly TRBD1 (7 bases). The V gene's germline CDR1 is MDHEN and CDR2 SYDVKM. This CDR3 spans 14 amino acids. V was pared by 8 bases and J by 7 bases, with 21 bases between. The CDR3 DNA reads TGTGCCAGCCGACAGGGAGGTGCAACGGATGAGCAGTACTTC. It encodes CASRQGGATDEQYF.

The chain has TRBV6-1 and TRBJ2-5, with 12 nucleotides matching TRBD2. This CDR3 contains 18 residues. CDR1 MNHNS and CDR2 SASEGT come from the germline V gene. V lost 4 bases to trimming and J lost 2 bases; unmatched junction nucleotides: 11. CDR3 in DNA: TGTGCCAGCAGTGCAAGAGGACTAGCGGGGAACCTACAAGAGACCCAGTACTTC. Translation: CASSARGLAGNLQETQYF.

The chain joins TRBV5-6 to TRBJ1-4; tentatively, D is TRBD1 (6 bases). Trimming took off 6 bases at V and 0 bases at J, with 18 bases between the two ends. CDR3 length: 17 residues. Germline V gene lookup returns CDR1 SGHDT and CDR2 YYEEEE. The CDR3: CASTQGGGFATNEKLFF. CDR3 DNA: TGTGCCAGCACCCAGGGAGGGGGATTTGCAACTAATGAAAAACTGTTTTTT.

This chain uses TRBV5-4 with TRBJ2-3; TRBD2 matches 9 bases. This CDR3 is built from 17 residues. Germline CDR1 reads SGHNT; CDR2 reads YYREEE (reference sequence). Trimming took 6 bases from V and 1 from J; bases not matched to a gene: 12. The CDR3 loop is CASTISSGGRRTDTQYF. CDR3 coding DNA: TGTGCCAGCACCATCTCCAGCGGGGGGCGCCGCACAGATACGCAGTATTTT.

This rearrangement joins TRBV18 to TRBJ1-6, with 9 bases aligning to TRBD1. V dropped 0 bases and J dropped 9; count of bases not matched to a gene: 3. Germline V CDR1 and CDR2: KGHSH, LQKENI. This CDR3 has 15 residues. This CDR3 reads CASSPPGQGLSPLHF. In nucleotides, the CDR3 is TGTGCCAGCTCACCACCGGGACAGGGTCTTTCACCCCTCCACTTT.

This clone has only a few counts. V is TRBV20-1 and J is TRBJ1-1; the D is unclear. CDR1 is DFQATT, CDR2 SNEGSKA, per germline (reference sequence). The CDR3 totals 11 residues. V was clipped by 2 bases and J by 7 bases, with 8 bases between them. The DNA of the CDR3 is TGCAGTGCTAGATGGGAGGGTGAAGCTTTCTTT. Its translation is CSARWEGEAFF.

A remark on this clone: At the DNA level, this CDR3 is encoded by other sequences in the same sample as well. The V call is TRBV7-2, the J call TRBJ1-5, with D possibly TRBD1 on 6 matching bases. V was cut by 6 bases and J by 4 bases, with 10 bases left in between. Germline CDR1 SGHTA, CDR2 FQGNSA. This CDR3 spans 13 amino acids. The CDR3 reads CASSLGQNQPQHF. CDR3 DNA sequence: TGTGCCAGCAGTCTCGGACAGAATCAGCCCCAGCATTTT.

The chain's CDR3 is CASSVDQRRGDTGELFF. Written as DNA, the CDR3 is TGTGCCAGCAGCGTAGACCAACGCAGGGGCGACACCGGGGAGCTGTTTTTT. The rearrangement links TRBV9 to TRBJ2-2, with a weak D call TRBD1 (6 bases). V was shortened by 0 bases and J by 3 bases, with 15 bases between the two germline ends. This CDR3 is 17 amino acids long. The germline CDR1 and CDR2 sequences are SGDLS and YYNGEE.

Only a few counts were recorded for this clone. The chain is built from TRBV15 and TRBJ1-2; possibly TRBD1 for D (5 bases). The CDR3 is 13 residues long. Trimming removed 3 bases from V and 6 bases from J, with 11 bases in between. CDR1 and CDR2 (germline): LNHNV, YYDKDF (reference sequence). CDR3 in amino acids: CATSSRESDGYTF. CDR3 in DNA: TGTGCCACCAGCAGCAGGGAATCCGATGGCTACACCTTC.

The chain joins TRBV30 to TRBJ1-1; 9 nucleotides line up with TRBD1. Per germline, CDR1 GTSNPN and CDR2 SVGIG (reference sequence). The V segment lost 4 bases and the J segment 4 bases; nucleotides outside the gene matches: 10. This CDR3 is built from 15 residues. The CDR3 spells CAWMRSGTGSTEAFF. The CDR3 nucleotides are TGTGCCTGGATGCGATCCGGGACAGGGAGCACTGAAGCTTTCTTT.

The V gene is TRBV12-2, the J gene TRBJ1-6; the table's D call, TRBD1, has no DNA check behind it. TRBV12-2 is a recognized pseudogene. The CDR3 has 20 residues. The CDR3, as DNA: TGTGCAAGTCGCTTAGAGGGGACAGGTCCATGCCCCATGGATAATTCACCCCTCCACTTT. This codes for CASRLEGTGPCPMDNSPLHF.

The rearrangement links TRBV28 to TRBJ1-6, with 10 bases identical to TRBD1. The CDR3 has 15 amino acids. CDR1 and CDR2 (germline): MDHEN, SYDVKM. The junction had 6 bases not matched to a gene; V was cut back by 7 bases and J by 6 bases. In nucleotides, the CDR3 is TGTGCCAGCATTCCGGGACAGGGGTTTAATTCACCCCTCCACTTT. Amino acid sequence: CASIPGQGFNSPLHF.

The chain links TRBV19 to TRBJ1-5; TRBD1 might be the D (5 bases). The CDR3 has 15 amino acids. V lost 3 bases and J 4 bases, leaving 13 bases between the germline ends. Germline assignment: CDR1 LNHDA and CDR2 SQIVND (reference sequence). The CDR3 DNA is TGTGCCAGTAGTATTAAAAGGGGTTGGAATCAGCCCCAGCATTTT. This codes for CASSIKRGWNQPQHF.

A few counts support this clone. The CDR3 loop is CASTGTGGSRNSPLHF. The DNA for the CDR3 is TGCGCCAGCACCGGGACAGGGGGTTCGCGGAATTCACCCCTCCACTTT. The gene calls are TRBV10-1 and TRBJ1-6; TRBD1 matches at 11 bases. Germline V lookup: CDR1 WNHNN, CDR2 SYGVQD (reference sequence). With V trimmed by 7 bases and J by 7 bases, 9 bases remained unmatched. This CDR3 region has 16 residues.

This clone was seen only once. The chain is built from TRBV2 and TRBJ2-2; possibly TRBD1 for D (5 bases). CDR3 length: 13 amino acids. Germline-derived CDR1 and CDR2 are SNHLY and FYNNEI. V lost 10 bases, J lost 1 base, and 10 bases lay in between. DNA of the CDR3: TGTGCCATTTTAGGGGAGAACACCGGGGAGCTGTTTTTT. Its translation is CAILGENTGELFF.

The chain couples TRBV4-3 to TRBJ1-2, with D possibly TRBD1 on 6 matching bases. Trimming shortened V by 0 bases and J by 7 bases, and 15 bases separated the two germline ends. Germline CDR1 is LGHNA and CDR2 is YSLEER. This CDR3 has 15 residues. The CDR3 nucleotides read TGCGCCAGCAGCCAAGATGGGGGCAGGGTCAGTGGCTACACCTTC. It codes for CASSQDGGRVSGYTF.